Presented here are 14 T cell receptor beta chains from one specimen sequenced in a study of spatial heterogeneity in lung cancer. Which antigens these TCRs recognize remains unknown. TCRdb independently ran MiXCR on the 5' RACE reads; one entry per CDR3 protein. The sample contains more than 15,000 distinct CDR3 sequences, less than 7.5% of which appear only once. Findings and caveats of the study: Expanded alpha and beta TCR counts within tumors tracked tumor mutation counts.

Time point meaning: sample taken at primary tumor resection. The input for sequencing was lung tumor tissue, taken at surgery. The receptor set was obtained from a male donor with early-stage non-small cell lung cancer.

At least ten counts were recorded for this clonotype. This rearrangement joins TRBV4-1 to TRBJ2-1, with 7 bases lining up with TRBD2. Germline CDR1 is MGHRA and CDR2 is YSYEKL. The CDR3 length is 15 residues. V shed 4 bases and J 0 bases; nucleotides not matched to a gene: 3. The CDR3 DNA sequence: TGCGCCAGCAGCCGTCTAGCGGCCTCCTACAATGAGCAGTTCTTC. It yields the protein CASSRLAASYNEQFF.

This clonotype was seen ten or more times. The chain recombines TRBV6-6 with TRBJ1-5, with 10 bases that match TRBD1. CDR1 is MNHNY, CDR2 SVGAGI, per germline (reference sequence). V dropped 7 bases and J dropped 2; count of bases not matched to a gene: 8. This CDR3 is 16 amino acids long. DNA of the CDR3: TGTGCCAGCATCGCATCCGGGACAGGGGGCAATCAGCCCCAGCATTTT. This gives the protein CASIASGTGGNQPQHF.

This clonotype was recorded many times. The J gene is TRBJ2-7, the V gene TRBV3-1; TRBD1 aligns across 7 bases. With 5 bases clipped from V and 2 bases from J, the junction kept 6 bases outside the gene matches. CDR1 and CDR2 (germline): LGHDT, YNNKEL (reference sequence). This CDR3 region has 14 residues. The CDR3 DNA reads as TGTGCCAGCAGCGTCCGGACAGGAGCCTACGAGCAGTACTTC. Protein product: CASSVRTGAYEQYF.

Many counts were recorded for this clonotype. The chain employs TRBV9 and TRBJ1-3, with D hard to call. The CDR3 contains 15 residues. The germline V gene has CDR1 SGDLS and CDR2 YYNGEE. V dropped 0 bases and J dropped 2 bases, with 9 bases sitting between them. CDR3 in DNA: TGTGCCAGCAGCGTAGGTCCAGGCCCTGGAAACACCATATATTTT. Encoded protein: CASSVGPGPGNTIYF. Together with reference TRBV9 and TRBJ1-3, the CDR3 gives the full variable domain: DSGVTQTPKHLITATGQRVTLRCSPRSGDLSVYWYQQSLDQGLQFLIQYYNGEERAKGNILERFSAQQFPDLHSELNLSSLELGDSALYFCASSVGPGPGNTIYFGEGSWLTVV.

There are a few counts of this clonotype. The CDR3 is CASSLDIGGAGTDTQYF. The CDR3 region has the DNA TGTGCCAGCAGCTTAGATATCGGCGGGGCAGGCACAGATACGCAGTATTTT. The V gene is TRBV7-2, the J gene TRBJ2-3, with D possibly being TRBD2 (6 bases). The germline CDR1 and CDR2 sequences are SGHTA and FQGNSA. The CDR3 is 17 amino acids. V was shortened by 1 base and J by 1 base, with 15 bases between the two germline ends.

This sequence joins TRBV6-2 or TRBV6-3 and TRBJ1-5; no reliable D call. Germline V gives CDR1 MNHEY, CDR2 SVGEGT. V lost 6 bases, J lost 6 bases, and 21 bases lay in between. The CDR3 has 16 residues. The CDR3 coding sequence is TGTGCCAGCAGGGACCCTTCAGAGGGAGGGCCTCAGCCCCAGCATTTT. Translation gives CASRDPSEGGPQPQHF.

This chain links TRBV18 with TRBJ2-7, with D perhaps matching TRBD1 or TRBD2 (5 bases each). Trimming cost V 5 bases and J 6 bases, with 20 bases left between them. Per germline, CDR1 KGHSH and CDR2 LQKENI. This CDR3 contains 15 residues. CDR3 protein: CASSTSGTAGGEQYF. For the CDR3, the DNA is TGTGCCAGCTCAACCTCTGGGACCGCTGGGGGCGAGCAGTACTTC. Combining the CDR3 with reference TRBV18 and TRBJ2-7 gives the whole variable domain NAGVMQNPRHLVRRRGQEARLRCSPMKGHSHVYWYRQLPEEGLKFMVYLQKENIIDESGMPKERFSAEFPKEGPSILRIQQVVRGDSAAYFCASSTSGTAGGEQYFGPGTRLTVT.

This clonotype was recorded many times. The chain carries TRBV7-2 and TRBJ2-1; 11 positions agree with TRBD2. The germline gives CDR1 SGHTA, CDR2 FQGNSA. The CDR3 length is 15 residues. V lost 3 bases to trimming and J lost 7 bases; unmatched junction nucleotides: 5. This chain's CDR3 is CASSFLAGGQNEQFF. CDR3 DNA sequence: TGTGCCAGCAGCTTTCTAGCGGGGGGCCAGAATGAGCAGTTCTTC.

This clonotype was recorded many times. This sequence joins TRBV28 and TRBJ2-3; TRBD2 matches at 9 bases. Trimming removed 4 bases from V and 5 bases from J; junction bases left unmatched: 16. There are 18 residues in the CDR3. CDR1 and CDR2 from the germline V gene are MDHEN and SYDVKM. The CDR3 DNA follows: TGTGCCAGCAGTTCCCTAAGGTGGGCGGGAGGGCCCAAAGATACGCAGTATTTT. It yields the protein CASSSLRWAGGPKDTQYF. The entire variable domain, with the rest obtained from reference TRBV28 and TRBJ2-3, is as follows: DVKVTQSSRYLVKRTGEKVFLECVQDMDHENMFWYRQDPGLGLRLIYFSYDVKMKEKGDIPEGYSVSREKKERFSLILESASTNQTSMYLCASSSLRWAGGPKDTQYFGPGTRLTVL.

This clonotype is classed as medium-sized. This chain joins TRBV20-1 and TRBJ2-2; 9 bases are shared with TRBD1. This CDR3 comprises 14 residues. After removal of 1 base from V and 7 bases from J, the junction contained 4 bases not matched to a gene. Germline V gene sequence: CDR1 DFQATT, CDR2 SNEGSKA (reference sequence). In nucleotides, the CDR3 is TGCAGTGCTAGAGGGGACAGGGCGGACGGGGAGCTGTTTTTT. Amino acid sequence: CSARGDRADGELFF.

This clonotype showed up many times. The chain carries TRBV3-1 and TRBJ1-2; possibly TRBD1 for D (6 bases). The germline V gene encodes CDR1 LGHDT and CDR2 YNNKEL (reference sequence). V was pared by 0 bases and J by 5 bases, with 16 bases between. This CDR3 comprises 16 residues. CDR3 amino acids: CASSQDFWQGNYGYTF. The CDR3 nucleotides are TGTGCCAGCAGCCAAGATTTCTGGCAGGGGAATTATGGCTACACCTTC.

In this sample, this clonotype turned up a few times. This chain joins TRBV2 and TRBJ2-2, with TRBD1 matching 10 bases. Germline lookup yields CDR1 SNHLY and CDR2 FYNNEI. The V and J ends lost 6 bases and 1 base, in that order; junction bases with no gene match: 2. The CDR3 length is 15 residues. CDR3 sequence (DNA): TGTGCCAGCAGAGGACAGGGGGGGAACACCGGGGAGCTGTTTTTT. It yields the protein CASRGQGGNTGELFF.

This clonotype occurred many times. The chain recombines TRBV27 with TRBJ1-1; weak D call: TRBD1 (5 bases). Trimming removed 4 bases at V and 1 base at J, with 10 bases between. This CDR3 has 14 residues. Germline V gives CDR1 MNHEY, CDR2 SMNVEV (reference sequence). Here the CDR3 DNA reads TGTGCCAGCAGTTCGGGACTGAAGAACACTGAAGCTTTCTTT. This gives the protein CASSSGLKNTEAFF.

This clonotype occurred many times. The J gene is TRBJ2-7, the V gene TRBV18; D gene unclear. Looked up from germline, CDR1 is KGHSH and CDR2 is LQKENI. Trimming removed 4 bases at V and 0 bases at J, with 7 bases between. CDR3 length: 13 residues. The CDR3 loop reads CASSQTASYEQYF. The CDR3, as DNA: TGTGCCAGCTCACAGACTGCCTCCTACGAGCAGTACTTC. The full variable domain, completed using reference TRBV18 and TRBJ2-7, is NAGVMQNPRHLVRRRGQEARLRCSPMKGHSHVYWYRQLPEEGLKFMVYLQKENIIDESGMPKERFSAEFPKEGPSILRIQQVVRGDSAAYFCASSQTASYEQYFGPGTRLTVT.